The clone carrying this T cell receptor (beta chain) was counted once. The unsorted PBMC sample used ten immunoSEQ deep assay plates. Generated by immunoSEQ multiplex PCR, the TCRdb table keeps only in-frame clones and is missing some. The data show approximately 470,000 clones, about 84% seen once. With 1 base removed from V and 2 bases from J, the gap between germline ends came to 9 bases. CDR3 size: 16 residues. CDR1 SGHTA and CDR2 FQGNSA come from the germline V gene. The record originates from a study of shared clonotypes between healthy human individuals. The source material was PBMCs. This receptor was obtained from a woman in her forties in good health. Some clones in this sample may be carry-over from other donors' samples. The chain recombines TRBV7-2 with TRBJ2-6; D is tentatively TRBD1 or TRBD2 (5 bases each). For the CDR3, the DNA is TGTGCCAGCAGCTTAGAGGTGGGGGCTGGGGCCAACGTCCTGACTTTC. This codes for CASSLEVGAGANVLTF. The variable domain in full, completed from reference TRBV7-2 and TRBJ2-6, reads GAGVSQSPSNKVTEKGKDVELRCDPISGHTALYWYRQSLGQGLEFLIYFQGNSAPDKSGLPSDRFSAERTGGSVSTLTIQRTQQEDSAVYLCASSLEVGAGANVLTFGAGSRLTVL.